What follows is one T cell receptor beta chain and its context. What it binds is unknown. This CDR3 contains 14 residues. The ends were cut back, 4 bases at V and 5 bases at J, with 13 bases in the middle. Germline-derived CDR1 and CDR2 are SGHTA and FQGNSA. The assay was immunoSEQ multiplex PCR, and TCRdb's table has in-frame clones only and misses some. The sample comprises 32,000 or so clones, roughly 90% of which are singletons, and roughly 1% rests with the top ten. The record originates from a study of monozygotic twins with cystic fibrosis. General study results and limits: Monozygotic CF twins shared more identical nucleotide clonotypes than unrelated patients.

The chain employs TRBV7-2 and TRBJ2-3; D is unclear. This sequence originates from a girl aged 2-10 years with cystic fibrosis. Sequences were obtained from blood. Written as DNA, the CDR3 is TGTGCCAGCAGCTCTAGTAGTGCGGTAGATACGCAGTATTTT. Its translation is CASSSSSAVDTQYF.